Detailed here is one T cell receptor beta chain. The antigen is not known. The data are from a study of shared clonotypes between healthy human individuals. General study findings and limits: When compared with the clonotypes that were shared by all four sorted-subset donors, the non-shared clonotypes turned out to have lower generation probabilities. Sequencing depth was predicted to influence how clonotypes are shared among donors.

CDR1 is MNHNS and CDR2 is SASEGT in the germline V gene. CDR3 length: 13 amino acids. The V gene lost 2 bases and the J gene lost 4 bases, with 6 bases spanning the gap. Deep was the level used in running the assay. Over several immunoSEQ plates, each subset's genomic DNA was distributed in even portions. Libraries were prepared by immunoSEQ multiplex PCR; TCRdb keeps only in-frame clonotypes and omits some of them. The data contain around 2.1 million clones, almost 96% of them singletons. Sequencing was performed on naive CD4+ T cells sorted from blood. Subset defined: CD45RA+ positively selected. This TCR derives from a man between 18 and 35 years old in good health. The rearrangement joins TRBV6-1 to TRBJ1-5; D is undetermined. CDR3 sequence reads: CASSELWNQPQHF. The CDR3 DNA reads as TGTGCCAGCAGTGAATTGTGGAATCAGCCCCAGCATTTT.